The next 15 T cell receptor beta chains were all read from a single sample in a study of blood T cell repertoires in COVID-19. The table came from immunoSEQ multiplex PCR; TCRdb's copy has only in-frame clones and leaves some out. The table has over 85,000 clones, 87% seen once. Input material: peripheral blood. These receptors all stem from a middle-aged man with active COVID-19.

This chain links TRBV23-1 with TRBJ2-2, with D maybe TRBD1 (6 bases). TRBV23-1 counts as an open reading frame of uncertain function. The CDR3 is 17 residues long. V gave up 4 bases and J gave up 4 bases, with 19 bases separating them. CDR3: CASSPPRDTGLTGELFF. The CDR3 region has the DNA TGCGCCAGCAGTCCCCCCCGGGACACAGGCCTCACCGGGGAGCTGTTTTTT.

The chain uses TRBV7-9 and TRBJ2-2; 7 bases map to TRBD2. Per the germline V gene, CDR1 is SEHNR and CDR2 is FQNEAQ (reference sequence). The ends lost 2 bases at V and 3 bases at J; junction bases unmatched: 6. The CDR3 has 16 amino acids. As DNA, the CDR3 is TGTGCCAGCAGCTTAACCCCCCGGGGGGACACCGGGGAGCTGTTTTTT. This sequence encodes CASSLTPRGDTGELFF.

V is TRBV30 and J is TRBJ1-2, with 7 bases identical to TRBD1. The V and J ends lost 0 bases and 8 bases, in that order; junction bases with no gene match: 18. The CDR3 sequence is 17 residues long. Germline-derived CDR1 and CDR2 are GTSNPN and SVGIG (reference sequence). The CDR3 sequence: CAWSVLFSLVGGRGYTF. DNA for the CDR3: TGTGCCTGGAGTGTACTGTTTTCCCTAGTAGGGGGCAGGGGCTACACCTTC.

V usage is TRBV20-1 and J usage is TRBJ1-4; the match to TRBD1 covers 10 bases. The CDR3 extends over 17 amino acids. The V gene's germline CDR1 is DFQATT and CDR2 SNEGSKA (reference sequence). V lost 3 bases to trimming and J lost 0 bases; unmatched junction nucleotides: 7. This CDR3 is CSASGIGTGATNEKLFF. CDR3 nucleotides: TGCAGTGCTAGTGGGATCGGGACAGGGGCAACTAATGAAAAACTGTTTTTT.

This clone appeared once. The chain uses TRBV7-8 and TRBJ1-3; D perhaps matches TRBD1 (6 bases). The germline CDR1 and CDR2 sequences are SGHVS and FQNEAQ. CDR3 size: 16 residues. Trimming shortened V by 4 bases and J by 2 bases, and 15 bases separated the two germline ends. The DNA for the CDR3 is TGTGCCAGCAGCTCGACAGGTGCCTATACTGGAAACACCATATATTTT. Protein sequence: CASSSTGAYTGNTIYF.

The J gene is TRBJ1-4, the V gene TRBV25-1, with 10 bases matching TRBD1. V trimming: 2 bases; J trimming: 8 bases; junction bases outside the gene matches: 11. Germline V gene sequence: CDR1 MGHDK, CDR2 SYGVNS. The CDR3 has 17 residues. For the CDR3, the DNA is TGTGCCAGCAGTGAAGTCCCGGGACAGGGGAGCGGGGAAAAACTGTTTTTT. Its translation is CASSEVPGQGSGEKLFF.

The V call is TRBV18, the J call TRBJ2-5, with 10 bases that match TRBD2. Germline V gene lookup returns CDR1 KGHSH and CDR2 LQKENI. V dropped 6 bases and J dropped 5; count of bases not matched to a gene: 18. There are 18 residues in the CDR3. The CDR3 bases are TGTGCCAGCTCCGCCCGGCTAGCGGGGGTCCTCCCAGGGGAGACCCAGTACTTC. Translation: CASSARLAGVLPGETQYF.

The rearrangement uses TRBV5-8 and TRBJ1-1, with D unresolved. Trimming removed 2 bases at V and 6 bases at J, with 11 bases between. The CDR3 contains 13 residues. Germline-derived CDR1 and CDR2 are SGHTS and YDEGEE. The CDR3 DNA follows: TGTGCCAGCAGCTTAGGGAGGCCCTCTGAAGCTTTCTTT. This gives the protein CASSLGRPSEAFF.

The V and J genes are TRBV6-6 and TRBJ1-2; the D is unclear. The germline V and J ends were trimmed by 6 bases and 4 bases, with 18 bases remaining between them. CDR1 is MNHNY and CDR2 is SVGAGI in the germline V gene (reference sequence). The CDR3 is 15 residues long. As DNA, the CDR3 is TGTGCCAGCAGATACCGCGTTGAGCCCGTCTATGGCTACACCTTC. This gives the protein CASRYRVEPVYGYTF.

The V call is TRBV2, the J call TRBJ1-2; tentatively, D is TRBD1 (6 bases). V lost 5 bases to trimming and J lost 4 bases, with 8 bases between them. Germline CDR1 is SNHLY and CDR2 is FYNNEI. The CDR3 runs to 12 residues. The CDR3 protein is CASSTGLYGYTF. The CDR3 region has the DNA TGTGCCAGCAGTACAGGGCTCTATGGCTACACCTTC.

The rearrangement uses TRBV5-1 and TRBJ1-2; D is perhaps TRBD1 (6 bases). V lost 6 bases to trimming and J lost 8 bases, with 17 bases between them. This CDR3 region has 13 residues. Germline values: CDR1 SGHRS, CDR2 YFSETQ. The DNA for the CDR3 is TGCGCCAGCACGTTACAGGGTCCTGGCGGCTACACCTTC. Protein sequence: CASTLQGPGGYTF.

The chain uses TRBV5-4 and TRBJ1-1, with 8 bases lining up with TRBD1. The trim removed 4 bases at V and 5 bases at J, leaving 7 bases unmatched. The CDR3 loop spans 14 amino acids. Germline lookup yields CDR1 SGHNT and CDR2 YYREEE (reference sequence). CDR3 residues: CASSHTGGSTEAFF. The CDR3, as DNA: TGTGCCAGCAGCCACACAGGGGGAAGTACTGAAGCTTTCTTT. The whole variable domain, remainder taken from reference TRBV5-4 and TRBJ1-1, is ETGVTQSPTHLIKTRGQQVTLRCSSQSGHNTVSWYQQALGQGPQFIFQYYREEENGRGNFPPRFSGLQFPNYSSELNVNALELDDSALYLCASSHTGGSTEAFFGQGTRLTVV.

The genes are TRBV7-2 and TRBJ2-7; 7 bases map to TRBD2. The germline V gene has CDR1 SGHTA and CDR2 FQGNSA. The CDR3 is 15 residues long. V shed 3 bases and J 7 bases; nucleotides not matched to a gene: 12. In DNA form, the CDR3 reads TGTGCCAGCAGCTTCCCCCAGCGGCGGGGGTGGGAGCAGTACTTC. Its translation: CASSFPQRRGWEQYF.

The V gene is TRBV19, the J gene TRBJ2-7; 9 nucleotides align to TRBD1. V trimming: 3 bases; J trimming: 5 bases; junction bases outside the gene matches: 5. Germline V gives CDR1 LNHDA, CDR2 SQIVND (reference sequence). This CDR3 region has 14 residues. The CDR3 coding sequence is TGTGCCAGTAGTATGGACAGGGGTTTCGACGAGCAGTACTTC. This codes for CASSMDRGFDEQYF.

The chain carries TRBV6-6 and TRBJ1-2, with no clear D. Trimming pared 2 bases from V and 8 bases from J, leaving 12 bases between. Germline CDR1 and CDR2: MNHNY and SVGAGI (reference sequence). The CDR3 is 13 amino acids. The CDR3 DNA is TGTGCCAGCAGTTACCTAGAGGGTGGGGGCTACACCTTC. As protein: CASSYLEGGGYTF.